This T cell receptor beta chain was sequenced during a study of T cells in Graves' hyperthyroidism and ophthalmopathy. This CDR3 has 15 amino acids. Germline CDR1 is SGHRS and CDR2 is YFSETQ. The V end lost 4 bases, the J end lost 5 bases, and 15 bases lay between the germline ends. The TCR beta CDR3 regions underwent amplification using RNA transcripts as the source. The HTBI primer set served for first-round RT-PCR of the TCR CDR3. Via MiXCR, TCRdb re-called the multiplex PCR reads, giving one row per CDR3 protein. The sample yields hundreds of thousands of distinct CDR3 sequences, around 15% seen once.

The rearrangement links TRBV5-1 to TRBJ1-4; D is unresolved. The sequence derives from a middle-aged woman with Graves' ophthalmopathy. Sequenced sample: blood. As DNA, the CDR3 is TGCGCCAGCAGCCCCGAGGGTAGCAGGAATGAAAAACTGTTTTTT. Translating gives CASSPEGSRNEKLFF.